The next 2 T cell receptor beta chains were all read from a single sample in a study of blood T cell repertoires in COVID-19. TCRdb keeps only in-frame clones here, not all; method: immunoSEQ multiplex PCR. The sample lists 250,000 or so clones, approximately 86% occurring once. Material for sequencing was PBMCs or T cells enriched from blood (not recorded which). The receptors here all came from a woman between 45 and 65 years old who had recovered from COVID-19.

This chain links TRBV7-8 with TRBJ2-7, with 8 bases that match TRBD2. CDR1 and CDR2 from the germline V gene are SGHVS and FQNEAQ. The CDR3 length is 15 residues. Trimming removed 0 bases from V and 2 bases from J; junction bases left unmatched: 3. This chain's CDR3 is CASSLAAGGTYEQYF. CDR3 in DNA: TGTGCCAGCAGCTTAGCTGCGGGAGGAACCTACGAGCAGTACTTC.

The chain uses TRBV7-2 and TRBJ2-2; 12 nucleotides match TRBD2. V shed 5 bases, J shed 4 bases, and the junction held 11 bases outside the gene matches. The V gene's germline CDR1 is SGHTA and CDR2 FQGNSA. This CDR3 contains 18 residues. The DNA for the CDR3 is TGTGCCAGCAGCGGAGGACTAGCGGGAAATCCTGGCACCGGGGAGCTGTTTTTT. Translated: CASSGGLAGNPGTGELFF.